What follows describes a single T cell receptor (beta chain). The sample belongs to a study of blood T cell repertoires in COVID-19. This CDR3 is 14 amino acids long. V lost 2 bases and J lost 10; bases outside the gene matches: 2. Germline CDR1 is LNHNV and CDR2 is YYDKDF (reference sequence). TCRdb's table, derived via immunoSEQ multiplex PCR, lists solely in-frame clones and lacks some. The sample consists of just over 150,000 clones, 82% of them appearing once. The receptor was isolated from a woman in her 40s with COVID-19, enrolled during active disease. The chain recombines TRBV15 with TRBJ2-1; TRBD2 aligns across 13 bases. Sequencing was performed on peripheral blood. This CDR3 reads CATSRKGLAGEQFF. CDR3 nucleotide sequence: TGTGCCACCAGCAGAAAGGGACTAGCGGGAGAGCAGTTCTTC.